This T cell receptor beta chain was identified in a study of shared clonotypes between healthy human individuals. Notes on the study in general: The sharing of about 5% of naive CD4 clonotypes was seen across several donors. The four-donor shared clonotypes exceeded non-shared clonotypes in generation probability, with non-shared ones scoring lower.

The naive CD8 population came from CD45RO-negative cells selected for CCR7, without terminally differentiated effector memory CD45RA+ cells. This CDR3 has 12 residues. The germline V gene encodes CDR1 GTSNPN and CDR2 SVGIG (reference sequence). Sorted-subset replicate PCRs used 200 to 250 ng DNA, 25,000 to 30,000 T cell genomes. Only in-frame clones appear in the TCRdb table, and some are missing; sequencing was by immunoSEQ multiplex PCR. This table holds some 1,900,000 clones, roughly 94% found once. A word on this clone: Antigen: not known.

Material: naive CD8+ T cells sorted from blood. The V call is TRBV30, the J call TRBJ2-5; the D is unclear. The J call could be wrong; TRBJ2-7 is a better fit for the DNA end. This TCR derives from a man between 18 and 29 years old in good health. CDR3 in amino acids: CAWSVPGYEQYF. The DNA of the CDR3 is TGTGCCTGGAGTGTTCCGGGCTACGAGCAGTACTTC.